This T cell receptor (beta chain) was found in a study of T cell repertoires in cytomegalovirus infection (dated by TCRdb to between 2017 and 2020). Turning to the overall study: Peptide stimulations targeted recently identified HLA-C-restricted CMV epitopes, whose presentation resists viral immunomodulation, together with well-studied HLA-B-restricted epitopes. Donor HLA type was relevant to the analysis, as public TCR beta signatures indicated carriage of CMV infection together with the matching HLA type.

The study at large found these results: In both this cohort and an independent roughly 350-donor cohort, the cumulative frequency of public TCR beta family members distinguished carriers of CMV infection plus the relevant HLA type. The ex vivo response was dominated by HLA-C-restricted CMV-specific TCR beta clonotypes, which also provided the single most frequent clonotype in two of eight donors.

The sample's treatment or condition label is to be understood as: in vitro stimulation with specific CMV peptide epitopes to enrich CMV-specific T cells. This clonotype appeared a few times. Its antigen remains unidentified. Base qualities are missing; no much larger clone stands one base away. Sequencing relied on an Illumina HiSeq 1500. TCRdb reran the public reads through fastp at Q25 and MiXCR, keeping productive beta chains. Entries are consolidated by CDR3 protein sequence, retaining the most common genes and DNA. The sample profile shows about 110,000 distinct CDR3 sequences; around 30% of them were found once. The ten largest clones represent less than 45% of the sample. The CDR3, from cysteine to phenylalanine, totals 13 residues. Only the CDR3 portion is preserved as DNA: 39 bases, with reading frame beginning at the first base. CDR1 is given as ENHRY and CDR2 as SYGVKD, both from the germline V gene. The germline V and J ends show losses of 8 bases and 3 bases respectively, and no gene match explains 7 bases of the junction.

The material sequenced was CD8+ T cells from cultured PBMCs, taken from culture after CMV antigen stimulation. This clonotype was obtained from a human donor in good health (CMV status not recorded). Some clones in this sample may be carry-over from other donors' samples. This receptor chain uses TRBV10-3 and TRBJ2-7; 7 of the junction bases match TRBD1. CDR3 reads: CAIQAGTDYEQYF. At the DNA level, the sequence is TGTGCCATCCAAGCCGGGACAGACTACGAGCAGTACTTC.